What follows is one TCR beta chain and its context. Its antigen is currently unknown. Clones were sequenced by immunoSEQ multiplex PCR, and TCRdb holds only the in-frame ones, with some missing. The sample carries about 21,000 clones, around 90% recorded once. CDR1 and CDR2 from the germline V gene are SEHNR and FQNEAQ (reference sequence). The CDR3 consists of 14 residues. V lost 4 bases and J lost 1, with 10 bases in between. The data stem from a study of OX40 agonist ivuxolimab in advanced cancers. Study results and caveats: On average, CD8+ T cells showed a greater number of expanded clones than CD4+.

The sample here was CD4+ or CD8+ T cells sorted from blood, taken in a trial of the OX40 agonist ivuxolimab. This clonotype was obtained from an adult with an advanced solid tumor such as melanoma, head and neck, liver or kidney cancer. The V call is TRBV7-9, the J call TRBJ1-1, with a tentative D call TRBD1 (5 bases). For the CDR3, the DNA is TGTGCCAGCAGCTCCCCGGGGGGGAACACTGAAGCTTTCTTT. It specifies CASSSPGGNTEAFF.